This T cell receptor (beta chain) was observed in a study of Graves' ophthalmopathy and Graves' hyperthyroidism. Study observations and caveats: Most thyroid-expanded clonotypes exceeding 0.001 frequency were also found in blood.

This clonotype has ten or more counts. The target antigen is unknown. Exclusion applied to patients with other autoimmune diseases, uncontrolled infections, pregnancy or lactation. Diagnostic conclusions were grounded in clinical symptoms, serum thyroxine, TRAb, thyroid ultrasound and orbital computed tomography. Fresh peripheral blood, 8.5 to 10 ml, was the PBMC source. The V end was cut by 1 base, the J end by 4 bases, with 10 bases between. The CDR3 extends over 15 amino acids. Amplification from RNA transcripts yielded the TCR beta CDR3 regions. Scientists carried out first-round RT-PCR using HTBI primers and then a second-round multiplex PCR. Each CDR3 protein is one row after TCRdb ran MiXCR on the multiplex PCR reads. Of 150,000 or so distinct CDR3 sequences in the sample, 39% were seen once.

This receptor was obtained from a man aged 30-40 years with Graves' ophthalmopathy. Sequences were obtained from peripheral blood. V usage is TRBV12-3 or TRBV12-4 and J usage is TRBJ2-2; TRBD1 or TRBD2 may be the D gene (5 bases each). CDR3 DNA sequence: TGTGCCAGCAGTTTAGACGGGGCGGCCACCGGGGAGCTGTTTTTT. This gives the protein CASSLDGAATGELFF.